This TCR beta chain came from a study of PD-1 blockade in classical Hodgkin lymphoma (dated by TCRdb to the early 2020s). General notes on the study: A peripheral blood immune signature of response to PD-1 blockade in classical Hodgkin lymphoma was defined using TCR beta sequencing and CyTOF. The research as a whole found: Baseline TCR diversity was reported to be lower in newly diagnosed patients than in healthy donors and to be lower still in relapsed/refractory patients. Only a single clinical trial cohort was studied, and what caused the repertoire differences, possibly disease activity or prior therapy, remained undefined.

The sample's time point label, decoded: newly diagnosed, previously untreated cHL patient sample. As a comparison group for the relapsed/refractory trial patients, PBMCs from patients with newly diagnosed, previously untreated classical Hodgkin lymphoma were sequenced. Peripheral blood was collected in 8 mL Vacutainer Cell Preparation Tubes, from which PBMCs were isolated by centrifugation and then cryopreserved. Concerning this clone: Its cognate antigen has yet to be identified. No quality values exist for individual bases; no much larger clone is one base distant.

Genomic DNA was extracted with the Qiagen DNeasy kit from unsorted PBMCs and from negatively selected CD4+ and CD8+ fractions. Using primers that anneal to V and J segments, immunoSEQ multiplex PCR amplified the TCR beta CDR3 regions. A synthetic immune receptor repertoire was used to minimize amplification bias, and remaining bias was computationally removed after sequencing. The authors' pipeline ran thus. Repertoire diversity was quantified as the Shannon entropy index using custom Python scripts. Unsorted, CD4+ and CD8+ repertoires were examined separately, except in combined analyses, for which CD4+ and CD8+ sequences were merged in silico. TCRdb limited this immuneACCESS table to in-frame rearrangements with V and J called. A share of clones is missing; checked studies link under half to unresolved V genes, and the rest is unexplained. The DNA was the basis for D and trimming; V, J and clone size are from that table. In all, the sample holds approximately 31,000 clones, and approximately 94% of those were seen once. The ten largest clones capture around 2.5% of the sample.

Trimmed from V: 6 bases; trimmed from J: 2 bases; junction bases lacking a gene match: 3. The CDR3 has 14 amino acids, counting the end cysteine and phenylalanine. Only CDR3 DNA remains: 42 bases, in frame from the first base. The germline V gene yields MNHNS for CDR1 and SASEGT for CDR2. The rearrangement joined TRBV6-1 to TRBJ2-1; the junction holds 8 bases that match TRBD2. The sample comprised peripheral blood mononuclear cells (PBMCs). The receptor was isolated from a human donor with classical Hodgkin lymphoma. The bases are TGTGCCAGCAGCATACTAGCGGCCTACAATGAGCAGTTCTTC. It codes for CASSILAAYNEQFF.